This is a list of T cell receptor beta chains from one sample in a study of metastatic and nonmetastatic thyroid tumors. TCRdb ran MiXCR on the PCR reads. The sample comprises 100,000 or so clones, just under 15% of which are singletons, and 3.6% rests with the top ten. Input material: blood. These receptors came from a female donor with papillary thyroid cancer or a benign thyroid nodule (not recorded which). Some clones in this sample may be carry-over from other donors' samples. Each CDR3 is given with its conserved first and last residue. D genes are given only for firm matches. Clone sizes are given selectively: once, few, many, or a class where the clone is expanded.

D	size	V	J	DNA	CDR3
TRBD2	-	TRBV24-1	TRBJ2-2	TGTGCCACCAGTGCCCTAGCGGGGTGGCACACCTGGGAGCTGTTTTTT	CATSALAGWHTWELFF
-	many	TRBV29-1	TRBJ2-5	TGCAGCGTTGAAACCTCGGGCCATACCCAGTACTTC	CSVETSGHTQYF
-	many	TRBV13	TRBJ2-7	TGTGCCAGCAGCCGGGGGACACGGGGGCCCTCCTACGAGCAGTACTTC	CASSRGTRGPSYEQYF
-	-	TRBV4-2	TRBJ2-5	TGTGCCAGCAGCCAAGAAGGGGGTCTAGCGGATACCAATTGGGGGGAGACCCAGTACTTC	CASSQEGGLADTNWGETQYF
TRBD2	-	TRBV11-2	TRBJ2-1	TGTGCCAGCAGCCAAGGGCGGGGGGCCCACAATGAGCAGTTCTTC	CASSQGRGAHNEQFF
-	many	TRBV5-1	TRBJ2-2	TGCGCCAGCAGCTTGGAGTCAGGGTTCAGCGGGGAGCTGTTTTTT	CASSLESGFSGELFF
-	-	TRBV20-1	TRBJ1-1	TGCATTGCTTCGGGGGGAATCGGAGCTTTTTTT	CIASGGIGAFF
-	-	TRBV25-1	TRBJ1-2	TGTGCCAGCAGTGATCCCGCAGTGATGGTTGAAGTCTACACCTTC	CASSDPAVMVEVYTF
-	many	TRBV27	TRBJ2-1	TGTGCCAGCAGTCGTGGGTCAGACAATGAGCAGTTCTTC	CASSRGSDNEQFF
-	few	TRBV2	TRBJ1-1	TGTGCCAGCAGTGTAAGAGGAAACGGGGGGAACACTGGAGCTTTCTTT	CASSVRGNGGNTGAFF
-	many	TRBV20-1	TRBJ2-5	TGCAGTGCTAGGGTCAGGGGGGGAGAGACCCAGTACTTC	CSARVRGGETQYF
-	many	TRBV20-1	TRBJ1-4	TGCAGTGCTAGTCCTTTAACTGAAAAACTGTTTTTT	CSASPLTEKLFF
TRBD2	many	TRBV10-3	TRBJ2-7	TGTGCCATCAGTGTCGGACTAGCGGCGGCGGGGCGCTACGAGCAGTACTTC	CAISVGLAAAGRYEQYF
TRBD1	many	TRBV15	TRBJ2-2	TGTGCCACCAGCGAGGACAGGGGACGGACCGGGGAGCTGTTTTTT	CATSEDRGRTGELFF
-	many	TRBV9	TRBJ1-1	TGTGCCAGCAGCGTAGAGGGCCTCACTGAAGCTTTCTTT	CASSVEGLTEAFF
-	many	TRBV5-1	TRBJ1-3	TGCGCCAGCAGCTTGTCGACAGAGGGAAACACCATATATTTT	CASSLSTEGNTIYF
TRBD1	many	TRBV19	TRBJ1-1	TGTGCCAGTAGTACGGACAGGGGTGCCTACACTGAAGCTTTCTTT	CASSTDRGAYTEAFF
-	many	TRBV3-1	TRBJ2-1	TGTGCCAGCAGCCAAGCGAAGCGCCGGATATACAATGAGCAGTTCTTC	CASSQAKRRIYNEQFF
-	many	TRBV29-1	TRBJ2-1	TGCAGCGGCGGACCGGCAGGCTGGGGGGAGCAGTTCTTC	CSGGPAGWGEQFF
-	many	TRBV20-1	TRBJ1-6	TGCAGTGCTACCCCCGGTGGGTCACCCCTCCACTTT	CSATPGGSPLHF
-	many	TRBV20-1	TRBJ2-1	TGCAGTGCTAGACAGTACAATGAGCAGTTCTTC	CSARQYNEQFF
-	many	TRBV28	TRBJ2-5	TGTGCCAGCACCGCGTCGGGGGAGGGGGGGTACCAAGAGACCCAGTACTTC	CASTASGEGGYQETQYF
TRBD1	many	TRBV12-3/TRBV12-4	TRBJ1-1	TGTGCCACTTGGACAGGCAGACTGCCTGAAGCTTTCTTT	CATWTGRLPEAFF
-	-	TRBV9	TRBJ2-3	TGTGCCAGCAACACCAGGGAGAACACAGATACGCAGTATTTT	CASNTRENTDTQYF
-	many	TRBV2	TRBJ2-2	TGTGCCAGCTTGGTGGGGGCGCGAACCGGGGAGCTGTTTTTT	CASLVGARTGELFF
-	many	TRBV3-1	TRBJ1-1	TGTGCCAGCAGCCAAGAAAGCACTGAAGCTTTCTTT	CASSQESTEAFF
TRBD1	many	TRBV7-7	TRBJ2-5	TGTGCTAGCAGCCCACCGGGACAGCTCCTAGGAGGAGAGACCCAGTACTTC	CASSPPGQLLGGETQYF
TRBD2	many	TRBV28	TRBJ2-5	TGTGCCAGCAGTTTGTTGGGCGGGGGGGAAGAGACCCAGTACTTC	CASSLLGGGEETQYF
-	once	TRBV30	TRBJ2-7	TGTGCCTGGAGAATTAGAAACGAGCAGTACTTC	CAWRIRNEQYF
-	many	TRBV7-3	TRBJ2-3	TGTGCCAGCAGCCCCGGACAGCACACAGATACGCAGTATTTT	CASSPGQHTDTQYF
TRBD2	many	TRBV12-3/TRBV12-4	TRBJ2-7	TGTGCCAGCAGTTTGGGGGGGGAGCAGTACTTC	CASSLGGEQYF
-	once	TRBV5-6	TRBJ2-2	TGTGCCAGCAGCTTGGCCGGCCTGACTGTATCACCCGGGGAGCTGTTTTTT	CASSLAGLTVSPGELFF
TRBD1	many	TRBV6-1	TRBJ1-2	TGTGCCAGCCGCCCGACAGGGGGTGGTTATGGCTACACCTTC	CASRPTGGGYGYTF
-	-	TRBV19	TRBJ2-2	TGCGCCAGTACTCGACAGCGGTCCACCGGGGAGCTGTTTTTT	CASTRQRSTGELFF
-	many	TRBV19	TRBJ2-1	TGTGCCACCTACAAGCATATGGGGCTAGCCTCTGGTGAGCAGTTCTTC	CATYKHMGLASGEQFF
TRBD1	many	TRBV6-1	TRBJ1-4	TGTGCCAGCAGTGGCCTGACGACAGGGACTAATGAAAAACTGTTTTTT	CASSGLTTGTNEKLFF
-	many	TRBV12-3/TRBV12-4	TRBJ1-2	TGTGCCAGCAGCCCCGGACGGCCTTATGGCTACACCTTC	CASSPGRPYGYTF
TRBD2	-	TRBV11-2	TRBJ2-3	TGTGCCAGCAGCTTAGGGTCAGCGGGGTTTCGCACAGATACGCAGTATTTT	CASSLGSAGFRTDTQYF
-	many	TRBV5-6	TRBJ2-1	TGTGCCAGCAGCTTCGGTCCTCACAGGGCGAATGAGCAGTTCTTC	CASSFGPHRANEQFF
-	-	TRBV11-1	TRBJ2-6	TGTGCCAGCAGCTTAGGAGACTCTGGGGCCAACTTTCTGACTTTC	CASSLGDSGANFLTF
TRBD1	-	TRBV5-4	TRBJ1-1	TGTGCCAGCAGCTTTCAGGGGGCGCGGAACACTGAAGCTTTCTTT	CASSFQGARNTEAFF
TRBD2	many	TRBV4-2	TRBJ2-3	TGTGCCAGCAGCCCCCGACTAGCGGGAGAATTAAGCGCAGATACGCAGTATTTT	CASSPRLAGELSADTQYF
TRBD2	many	TRBV20-1	TRBJ2-3	TGCAGTGGATCCACCCTCGCGGGGGGAACAGATACGCAGTATTTT	CSGSTLAGGTDTQYF
-	many	TRBV9	TRBJ2-7	TGTGCCAGCAACTCCGGGACGACCAGCTCCTACGAGCAGTACTTC	CASNSGTTSSYEQYF
-	many	TRBV20-1	TRBJ1-1	TGCAGTGCTAGAGATCCAAAGGGTGGGGGGGCTTTCTTT	CSARDPKGGGAFF
-	few	TRBV20-1	TRBJ2-7	TGCAGTGATCCCCCCCTACTAGAGGGGGGGAACGAGCAGTACTTC	CSDPPLLEGGNEQYF
-	many	TRBV6-2/TRBV6-3	TRBJ1-4	TGTGCCAGCAGTCGGGAGTATCGGGATGAAAAACTGTTTTTT	CASSREYRDEKLFF
TRBD2	-	TRBV30	TRBJ2-1	TGTGCCTGGAGTACACTAGCGGGATCTGTTTACAATGAGCAGTTCTTC	CAWSTLAGSVYNEQFF
TRBD1	many	TRBV11-3	TRBJ1-1	TGTGCCAGCAGCCCAGGGGGACAAGTGGACACTGAAGCTTTCTTT	CASSPGGQVDTEAFF
-	many	TRBV20-1	TRBJ2-2	TGCAGTGCCACGACAGGAAAGCTCGGGGAGCTGTTTTTT	CSATTGKLGELFF
-	many	TRBV7-2	TRBJ2-2	TGTGCCAGCAGCTTAGCCGCCTTCACCGGGGAGCTGTTTTTT	CASSLAAFTGELFF
-	many	TRBV5-1	TRBJ1-2	TGCGCCAGCACCCTGGGGGGCCCCGTCGACTATGGCTACACCTTC	CASTLGGPVDYGYTF
TRBD2	many	TRBV11-2	TRBJ2-7	TGTGCCAGCAGCTTAGAGTTCTCGGGAGGCCCATCCTACGAGCAGTACTTC	CASSLEFSGGPSYEQYF
TRBD2	many	TRBV7-9	TRBJ2-5	TGTGCCAGCAGCTTAAATCGACTAGCGGGGGGGCCTCAGTACTTC	CASSLNRLAGGPQYF
-	many	TRBV6-1	TRBJ2-5	TGTGCCAGCAACCCCCTCGAGGAGGAGACCCAGTACTTC	CASNPLEEETQYF
-	many	TRBV7-8	TRBJ2-5	TGTGCCAGCAGCTTAAACGGAGCTCTTCAAGAGACCCAGTACTTC	CASSLNGALQETQYF